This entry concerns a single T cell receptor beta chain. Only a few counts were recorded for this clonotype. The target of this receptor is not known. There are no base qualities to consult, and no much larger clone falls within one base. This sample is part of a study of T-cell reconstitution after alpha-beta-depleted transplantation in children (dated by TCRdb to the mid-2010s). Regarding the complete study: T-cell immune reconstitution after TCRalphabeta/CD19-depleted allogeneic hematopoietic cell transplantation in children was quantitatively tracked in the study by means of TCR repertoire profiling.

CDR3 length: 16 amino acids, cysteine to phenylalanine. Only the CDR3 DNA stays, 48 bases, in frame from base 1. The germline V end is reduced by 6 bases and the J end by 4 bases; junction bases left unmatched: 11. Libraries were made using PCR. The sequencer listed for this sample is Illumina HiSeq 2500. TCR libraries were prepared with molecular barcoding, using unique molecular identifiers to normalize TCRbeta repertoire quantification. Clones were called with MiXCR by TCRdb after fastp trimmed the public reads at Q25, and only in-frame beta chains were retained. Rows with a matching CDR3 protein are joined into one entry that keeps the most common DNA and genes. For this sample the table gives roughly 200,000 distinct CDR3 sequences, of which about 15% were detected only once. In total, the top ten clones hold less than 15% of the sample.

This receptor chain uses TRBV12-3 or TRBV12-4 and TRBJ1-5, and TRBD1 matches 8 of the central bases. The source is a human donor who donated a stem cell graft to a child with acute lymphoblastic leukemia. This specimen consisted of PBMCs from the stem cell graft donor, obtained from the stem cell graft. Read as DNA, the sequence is TGTGCCAGCAGAAGAGAAGGACAGGGTACGAATCAGCCCCAGCATTTT. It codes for CASRREGQGTNQPQHF.